This T cell receptor beta chain was obtained from a study of cytomegalovirus exposure and HLA in healthy donors. Background on the study: The same platform as the roughly 670 first-cohort repertoires was used for the 120 validation repertoires, a later analysis reported. Study-wide points: Reportedly, diagnosis of cytomegalovirus status by the classifier showed high specificity and sensitivity.

Concerning this clone itself: The antigen is undetermined.

An approximately 130-subject validation cohort, separate from the roughly 700-subject first cohort, supplied the donors. This CDR3 spans 14 amino acids. Germline CDR1 reads LNHDA; CDR2 reads SQIVND (reference sequence). Trimming took 8 bases from V and 3 from J; bases not matched to a gene: 10. Some clones are missing from TCRdb's copy, which holds only in-frame ones; the method was immunoSEQ multiplex PCR. The data hold roughly 43,000 clones, with 90% to 95% observed a single time. The receptor was derived from a woman aged 18-35 years in good health and CMV-seronegative. This chain uses TRBV19 with TRBJ2-7; 7 nucleotides match TRBD1. Material: PBMCs. CDR3 in amino acids: CASSDRELIYEQYF. The CDR3 bases are TGTGCCAGTTCCGACAGGGAATTAATCTACGAGCAGTACTTC.